This T cell receptor beta chain stems from a study of cytomegalovirus exposure and HLA in healthy donors. Per the germline V gene, CDR1 is SGHRS and CDR2 is YFSETQ. The CDR3 is 15 amino acids. V trimming: 4 bases; J trimming: 4 bases; junction bases outside the gene matches: 6. The PCR made use of 60 Vbeta and 13 Jbeta primers. Here immunoSEQ multiplex PCR was the method, and the copy in TCRdb shows in-frame clones only, minus some. The table includes roughly 150,000 clones, roughly 84% detected once. V and J are TRBV5-1 and TRBJ2-5, with 11 bases that match TRBD2. The sequence came from a man in his thirties or forties in good health and CMV-seropositive. The sequenced material came from PBMCs. CDR3 DNA sequence: TGCGCCAGCAGCCTAGCGGGAGGAGGTGCAGAGACCCAGTACTTC. Protein sequence: CASSLAGGGAETQYF.